The 28 T cell receptor beta chains below all came from one sample that was sequenced in a study of shared clonotypes between healthy human individuals. Repertoires were generated with immunoSEQ multiplex PCR, while TCRdb's copy carries only in-frame clones and drops some. The sample yields hundreds of thousands of clones, 80% to 95% seen once. Naive CD8 cells, CD45RO-negative and positively selected for CCR7, excluded terminally differentiated effector memory CD45RA+ cells. The material sequenced was naive CD8+ T cells sorted from blood. These receptors were obtained from a man aged 25-45 years in good health.

The rearrangement joins TRBV4-1 to TRBJ2-3; D remains ambiguous. CDR1 is MGHRA, CDR2 YSYEKL, per germline. V was clipped by 7 bases and J by 2 bases, with 10 bases between them. The CDR3 has 13 residues. In DNA form, the CDR3 reads TGCGCCAGCACCCACGCCATCACAGATACGCAGTATTTT. Its translation is CASTHAITDTQYF.

The chain combines TRBV28 with TRBJ2-3, with D unresolved. Germline CDR1 and CDR2: MDHEN and SYDVKM. This CDR3 is built from 13 residues. Trimming removed 5 bases at V and 6 bases at J, with 12 bases between. The DNA of the CDR3 is TGTGCCAGCAGTGCCCGGTCTGGGGATACGCAGTATTTT. This encodes CASSARSGDTQYF.

This sequence joins TRBV9 and TRBJ2-7; weak D call: TRBD1 (6 bases). Per germline, CDR1 SGDLS and CDR2 YYNGEE. The CDR3 has 15 amino acids. V lost 4 bases and J 0 bases, leaving 14 bases between the germline ends. DNA for the CDR3: TGTGCCAGCAGCCTTGGTTGGGACACCTCCTACGAGCAGTACTTC. Its translation is CASSLGWDTSYEQYF.

The V gene is TRBV28, the J gene TRBJ2-5; 9 bases are a match to TRBD2. The junction had 5 bases not matched to a gene; V was cut back by 4 bases and J by 2 bases. Germline assignment: CDR1 MDHEN and CDR2 SYDVKM. The CDR3 runs 15 residues. Here the CDR3 reads CASSYYLAGQETQYF. CDR3 nucleotides: TGTGCCAGCAGTTACTACCTAGCGGGGCAAGAGACCCAGTACTTC.

The V and J genes are TRBV27 and TRBJ2-5; TRBD2 aligns across 14 bases. Germline V CDR1 and CDR2: MNHEY, SMNVEV (reference sequence). The CDR3 length is 17 residues. Trimming at V came to 8 bases and at J to 1 base, leaving 9 bases not matched to a gene. CDR3 region: CASSLGGLAGVQETQYF. The CDR3 DNA sequence: TGTGCCAGCTCCCTTGGGGGACTAGCGGGAGTCCAAGAGACCCAGTACTTC.

V gene TRBV13 combines with J gene TRBJ2-1; 9 bases line up with TRBD2. Germline CDR1 reads PRHDT; CDR2 reads FYEKMQ (reference sequence). This CDR3 region has 16 residues. V lost 1 base and J lost 2; bases outside the gene matches: 3. CDR3 in DNA: TGTGCCAGCAGCTTAGTAGCGGGAGCCGCCTACAATGAGCAGTTCTTC. It specifies CASSLVAGAAYNEQFF.

The chain is built from TRBV30 and TRBJ2-3; the match to TRBD1 covers 8 bases. This CDR3 comprises 17 residues. The germline CDR1 and CDR2 sequences are GTSNPN and SVGIG (reference sequence). Trimming at V came to 4 bases and at J to 5 bases, leaving 17 bases not matched to a gene. CDR3 loop: CAWNGGQASGVLDTQYF. The DNA for the CDR3 is TGTGCCTGGAACGGGGGACAGGCCTCTGGGGTCCTAGATACGCAGTATTTT.

The rearrangement uses TRBV6-6 and TRBJ2-1, with 10 bases fitting TRBD1. From germline, CDR1 is MNHNY and CDR2 SVGAGI (reference sequence). The trim removed 6 bases at V and 7 bases at J, leaving 9 bases unmatched. The CDR3 runs 15 residues. The CDR3: CASRLGTGAANEQFF. CDR3 DNA sequence: TGTGCCAGCAGGCTAGGGACAGGGGCGGCGAATGAGCAGTTCTTC.

The chain recombines TRBV27 with TRBJ2-1; 12 positions match TRBD2. The CDR3 totals 17 residues. With V trimmed by 5 bases and J by 0 bases, 5 bases remained unmatched. CDR1 is MNHEY, CDR2 SMNVEV, per germline (reference sequence). The CDR3 sequence is CASSPQTSGSSYNEQFF. CDR3 DNA sequence: TGTGCCAGCAGTCCACAGACTAGCGGGAGCTCCTACAATGAGCAGTTCTTC.

This clone is a singleton in its sample. The V call is TRBV27, the J call TRBJ2-1; 7 bases line up with TRBD1. V was clipped by 5 bases and J by 5 bases; unmatched bases: 6. Germline V gene lookup returns CDR1 MNHEY and CDR2 SMNVEV (reference sequence). The CDR3 runs to 14 residues. The CDR3 is CASSLSGQDNEQFF. DNA for the CDR3: TGTGCCAGCAGTCTGTCCGGACAGGACAATGAGCAGTTCTTC.

In this sample, this clone turned up a few times. V usage is TRBV11-2 and J usage is TRBJ1-2, with a tentative D call TRBD1 (6 bases). Germline V CDR1 and CDR2: SGHAT, FQNNGV. V was trimmed by 5 bases and J by 0 bases, leaving 16 bases between them. CDR3 length: 16 amino acids. The CDR3 loop is CASSPSPGHPNYGYTF. The CDR3 DNA reads TGTGCCAGCAGCCCGAGCCCGGGACACCCTAACTATGGCTACACCTTC. The whole variable domain, filled in from reference TRBV11-2 and TRBJ1-2, reads EAGVAQSPRYKIIEKRQSVAFWCNPISGHATLYWYQQILGQGPKLLIQFQNNGVVDDSQLPKDRFSAERLKGVDSTLKIQPAKLEDSAVYLCASSPSPGHPNYGYTFGSGTRLTVV.

V gene TRBV27 combines with J gene TRBJ2-7, with D perhaps matching TRBD2 (5 bases). V was cut by 3 bases and J by 3 bases, with 12 bases left in between. The germline gives CDR1 MNHEY, CDR2 SMNVEV (reference sequence). CDR3 length equals 14 residues. The CDR3 sequence is CASSLGEGNYEQYF. CDR3 in DNA: TGTGCCAGCAGTTTGGGCGAGGGAAACTACGAGCAGTACTTC.

The V call is TRBV10-3, the J call TRBJ2-3, with TRBD1 matching over 7 bases. The CDR3 runs to 13 residues. Germline CDR1 is ENHRY and CDR2 is SYGVKD. V lost 10 bases, J lost 7 bases, and 11 bases stayed unmatched. Written as DNA, the CDR3 is TGTGCCACACTACCGGGACAGAGCTATACGCAGTATTTT. Amino acid sequence: CATLPGQSYTQYF.

The V gene is TRBV29-1, the J gene TRBJ2-7; D uncertain. Per germline, CDR1 SQVTM and CDR2 ANQGSEA. The CDR3 extends over 14 amino acids. Trimming pared 6 bases from V and 6 bases from J, leaving 21 bases between. The CDR3 is CSVAPGPDSGEQYF. The CDR3 bases are TGCAGCGTCGCACCCGGACCCGACTCCGGCGAGCAGTACTTC.

This sequence joins TRBV27 and TRBJ2-1; D is possibly TRBD1 (5 bases). The CDR3 runs to 15 residues. Trimming stripped 3 bases from V and 4 bases from J, with 13 bases between. CDR1 MNHEY and CDR2 SMNVEV come from the germline V gene (reference sequence). CDR3 nucleotides: TGTGCCAGCAGTTTGGGGCGGAACTCTTACAATGAGCAGTTCTTC. This gives the protein CASSLGRNSYNEQFF.

The rearrangement links TRBV19 to TRBJ1-2; possibly TRBD1 for D (5 bases). Germline V gives CDR1 LNHDA, CDR2 SQIVND (reference sequence). V was cut by 3 bases and J by 4 bases, with 12 bases left in between. The CDR3 contains 14 residues. As DNA, the CDR3 is TGTGCCAGTAGTATCGGGGGGTTAAGCTATGGCTACACCTTC. It yields the protein CASSIGGLSYGYTF.

The chain employs TRBV7-3 and TRBJ1-1; D is perhaps TRBD1 (5 bases). V was pared by 1 base and J by 3 bases, with 12 bases between. Germline CDR1 SGHTA, CDR2 FQGTGA. The CDR3 is 15 residues long. The CDR3: CASSLIAGGDTEAFF. The CDR3 DNA reads as TGTGCCAGCAGCTTAATAGCCGGGGGGGACACTGAAGCTTTCTTT.

The chain joins TRBV5-6 to TRBJ1-1, with TRBD1 identical over 7 bases. CDR1 is SGHDT, CDR2 YYEEEE, per germline. CDR3 size: 12 residues. Trimming cost V 1 base and J 11 bases; bases outside gene matches: 5. The CDR3 loop is CASSLTGVDAFF. DNA of the CDR3: TGTGCCAGCAGCTTGACAGGGGTTGACGCTTTCTTT.

This clone was picked up a small number of times. V and J are TRBV9 and TRBJ2-2; tentative D call: TRBD1 (5 bases). The germline V and J ends were trimmed by 0 bases and 3 bases, with 9 bases remaining between them. Germline-derived CDR1 and CDR2 are SGDLS and YYNGEE. The CDR3 is 15 residues long. CDR3 coding DNA: TGTGCCAGCAGCGTAGACAGGACGGACACCGGGGAGCTGTTTTTT. Its protein product is CASSVDRTDTGELFF.

The V call is TRBV9, the J call TRBJ2-6; D ambiguous. CDR1 and CDR2 from the germline V gene are SGDLS and YYNGEE. V lost 0 bases and J 0 bases, leaving 4 bases between the germline ends. This CDR3 is built from 15 residues. The CDR3 region has the DNA TGTGCCAGCAGCGTAGTGGACTCTGGGGCCAACGTCCTGACTTTC. Amino acid sequence: CASSVVDSGANVLTF.

The rearrangement uses TRBV19 and TRBJ1-1, with 7 bases lining up with TRBD1. The CDR3 runs to 13 residues. The germline gives CDR1 LNHDA, CDR2 SQIVND (reference sequence). The J segment lost 4 bases and the V segment lost 7 bases, leaving 6 bases of the junction unmatched. CDR3 bases: TGTGCCAGTAAGTTCAGGGGGAGCACTGAAGCTTTCTTT. It codes for CASKFRGSTEAFF.

The rearrangement uses TRBV7-9 and TRBJ1-3, with D perhaps matching TRBD1 (5 bases). The CDR3 runs 17 residues. Germline assignment: CDR1 SEHNR and CDR2 FQNEAQ (reference sequence). V gave up 4 bases and J gave up 1 base, with 17 bases separating them. The chain's CDR3 is CASSSGAGHYSGNTIYF. The DNA for the CDR3 is TGTGCCAGCAGCTCGGGAGCAGGACATTATTCTGGAAACACCATATATTTT.

This chain connects TRBV10-2 to TRBJ2-7; D gene unclear. Germline values: CDR1 WSHSY, CDR2 SAAADI. Trimming took off 6 bases at V and 0 bases at J, with 6 bases between the two ends. The length of the CDR3 is 12 residues. CDR3 sequence: CASSLDSYEQYF. The CDR3 nucleotides are TGCGCCAGCAGCCTCGACTCCTACGAGCAGTACTTC.

The V and J genes are TRBV29-1 and TRBJ2-7, with 13 bases lining up with TRBD2. Germline loops: CDR1 SQVTM, CDR2 ANQGSEA. CDR3 length: 15 residues. The ends lost 5 bases at V and 2 bases at J; junction bases unmatched: 6. DNA for the CDR3: TGCAGCGTTCCCGGGACTAGCGGGAACCCCTACGAGCAGTACTTC. As protein: CSVPGTSGNPYEQYF.

Comment on this clone: Other DNA sequences within the sample encode an identical CDR3. The V call is TRBV7-9, the J call TRBJ2-1; D ambiguous. Per the germline V gene, CDR1 is SEHNR and CDR2 is FQNEAQ (reference sequence). The CDR3 is 14 amino acids. V shed 1 base and J shed 3 bases, with 7 bases lying between them. This chain's CDR3 is CASSLVLGYNEQFF. In DNA, the CDR3 is TGTGCCAGCAGCTTAGTCTTGGGCTACAATGAGCAGTTCTTC.

V and J are TRBV29-1 and TRBJ1-4; D is undetermined. Germline V gene data show CDR1 as SQVTM and CDR2 as ANQGSEA. The CDR3 consists of 11 residues. The V gene lost 7 bases and the J gene lost 7 bases, with 10 bases spanning the gap. The CDR3 nucleotides are TGCAGCGGCCGGGCTGGTGAAAAACTGTTTTTT. Protein: CSGRAGEKLFF.

This chain uses TRBV4-3 with TRBJ2-1; D call uncertain. This CDR3 has 12 residues. V dropped 1 base and J dropped 8 bases, with 6 bases sitting between them. Per the germline V gene, CDR1 is LGHNA and CDR2 is YSLEER. The CDR3 region is CASSQGADEQFF. The CDR3 bases are TGCGCCAGCAGCCAAGGGGCAGATGAGCAGTTCTTC.

The chain is built from TRBV11-2 and TRBJ2-5; 10 bases are shared with TRBD1. The CDR3 runs 19 residues. V lost 3 bases, J lost 2 bases, and 15 bases stayed unmatched. In germline, CDR1 is SGHAT, CDR2 FQNNGV. CDR3: CASSFRDRGRPVVQETQYF. In DNA, the CDR3 is TGTGCCAGCAGCTTCCGTGACAGGGGGCGCCCCGTGGTACAAGAGACCCAGTACTTC.